These 24 T cell receptor beta chains came from one sample sequenced in a study of blood T cell repertoires in COVID-19. Data came from immunoSEQ multiplex PCR; TCRdb stores just in-frame clones and leaves some out. Of under 300,000 clones listed, around 89% are singletons. Sequencing used peripheral blood. The origin of the receptors is a woman aged 35 to 49 with acute or convalescent COVID-19.

The chain couples TRBV25-1 to TRBJ1-2; possible D gene TRBD1, 5 bases. Germline values: CDR1 MGHDK, CDR2 SYGVNS. CDR3 length: 14 amino acids. Trimming left V 6 bases short and J 4 bases short, with 15 bases between. The CDR3 protein is CASREQGAIYGYTF. Here the CDR3 DNA reads TGTGCCAGCAGGGAGCAAGGGGCCATCTATGGCTACACCTTC.

This chain links TRBV7-8 with TRBJ1-1, with 9 bases matching TRBD1. The CDR3 is 13 residues long. Germline CDR1 and CDR2: SGHVS and FQNEAQ. Trimming took 4 bases from V and 11 from J; bases not matched to a gene: 8. The CDR3 DNA follows: TGTGCCAGCAGCTCTTACAGGGGGCAGAGGGCTTTCTTT. Protein sequence: CASSSYRGQRAFF.

The genes are TRBV7-3 and TRBJ2-2; the D gene is possibly TRBD1 (7 bases). The V end was cut by 5 bases, the J end by 5 bases, with 21 bases between. Germline V gene lookup returns CDR1 SGHTA and CDR2 FQGTGA. This CDR3 contains 17 residues. In nucleotides, the CDR3 is TGTGCCAGCAGCGCCACGGGGATACAGGGGAGGACCGGGGAGCTGTTTTTT. Protein: CASSATGIQGRTGELFF.

This clone was seen only a few times. The J gene is TRBJ1-4, the V gene TRBV19; maybe TRBD1 (6 bases). CDR1 is LNHDA, CDR2 SQIVND, per germline (reference sequence). With 6 bases removed from V and 4 bases from J, the gap between germline ends came to 12 bases. The length of the CDR3 is 14 residues. CDR3 DNA sequence: TGTGCCAGTAGCGTGACAGGTGGTAATGAAAAACTGTTTTTT. This translates into CASSVTGGNEKLFF.

V and J are TRBV30 and TRBJ1-1; 7 bases line up with TRBD1. Germline trimming cut 5 bases from V and 5 bases from J; bases unmatched to any gene: 8. Germline V gives CDR1 GTSNPN, CDR2 SVGIG (reference sequence). The CDR3 covers 13 residues. The CDR3 is CAWDRQGRTEAFF. CDR3 bases: TGTGCCTGGGACAGACAGGGACGGACTGAAGCTTTCTTT.

This chain joins TRBV25-1 and TRBJ1-2, with 9 bases identical to TRBD1. The CDR3 runs to 11 residues. CDR1 MGHDK and CDR2 SYGVNS come from the germline V gene. V lost 11 bases and J lost 10; bases outside the gene matches: 8. For the CDR3, the DNA is TGTGCCTCTCATCACAGGGGGCACTACACCTTC. Residues: CASHHRGHYTF.

The rearrangement links TRBV2 to TRBJ2-3; 9 positions match TRBD2. CDR1 and CDR2 (germline): SNHLY, FYNNEI. The CDR3 consists of 14 residues. V was clipped by 10 bases and J by 0 bases; unmatched bases: 5. Here the CDR3 DNA reads TGTGCCACTAGCGGGACTCCTAGCACAGATACGCAGTATTTT. Translation: CATSGTPSTDTQYF.

This chain joins TRBV4-2 and TRBJ1-1; D unclear. Germline CDR1 is LGHNA and CDR2 is YNFKEQ. V was trimmed by 1 base and J by 1 base, leaving 7 bases between them. This CDR3 contains 14 residues. The CDR3: CASSQVPSNTEAFF. The CDR3 region has the DNA TGTGCCAGCAGCCAAGTTCCGTCGAACACTGAAGCTTTCTTT.

The chain joins TRBV30 to TRBJ1-2; 7 nucleotides agree with TRBD1. With V trimmed by 2 bases and J by 4 bases, 4 bases remained unmatched. The germline CDR1 and CDR2 sequences are GTSNPN and SVGIG (reference sequence). The CDR3 runs 13 residues. CDR3 in amino acids: CAWSQQGIYGYTF. DNA of the CDR3: TGTGCCTGGAGTCAACAGGGGATCTATGGCTACACCTTC.

V and J are TRBV5-8 and TRBJ1-2, with 7 bases aligning to TRBD1. This CDR3 is built from 16 residues. Per the germline V gene, CDR1 is SGHTS and CDR2 is YDEGEE. J gave up 4 bases and V 4 bases, and 13 bases lay outside the gene matches. The CDR3 region is CASSLEGGQSFYGYTF. CDR3 nucleotides: TGTGCCAGCAGCCTCGAGGGGGGACAGAGCTTCTATGGCTACACCTTC.

The rearrangement joins TRBV6-5 to TRBJ1-1, with D unclear. This CDR3 has 14 amino acids. Per germline, CDR1 MNHEY and CDR2 SVGAGI. V lost 5 bases to trimming and J lost 5 bases, with 15 bases between them. CDR3 amino acids: CASSRGREMTEAFF. DNA for the CDR3: TGTGCCAGCAGTCGCGGACGGGAGATGACTGAAGCTTTCTTT.

The V and J genes are TRBV4-1 and TRBJ2-5; D possibly corresponds to TRBD2 (6 bases). CDR3 length equals 14 residues. Looked up from germline, CDR1 is MGHRA and CDR2 is YSYEKL. V was trimmed by 4 bases and J by 2 bases, leaving 11 bases between them. DNA of the CDR3: TGCGCCAGCAGCCCTCCGGGACTGCAAGAGACCCAGTACTTC. Encoded protein: CASSPPGLQETQYF.

This chain joins TRBV19 and TRBJ1-5; the D is unclear. The germline V and J ends were trimmed by 7 bases and 3 bases, with 16 bases remaining between them. The CDR3 consists of 15 residues. Germline V CDR1 and CDR2: LNHDA, SQIVND (reference sequence). CDR3 residues: CASTLTGQYNQPQHF. CDR3 coding DNA: TGTGCCAGTACCCTCACTGGGCAGTACAATCAGCCCCAGCATTTT.

The V call is TRBV7-9, the J call TRBJ1-5; possible D gene TRBD1, 5 bases. Between the trimmed V and J ends, which lost 5 bases and 6 bases, there was a span of 8 bases. CDR1 and CDR2 (germline): SEHNR, FQNEAQ (reference sequence). The CDR3 length is 12 residues. The CDR3 sequence is CASSPGGQPQHF. CDR3 bases: TGTGCCAGCAGCCCGGGGGGTCAGCCCCAGCATTTT.

This sequence joins TRBV9 and TRBJ1-2; the D gene is possibly TRBD1 (5 bases). This CDR3 spans 14 amino acids. V shed 5 bases and J shed 3 bases, with 14 bases lying between them. Germline assignment: CDR1 SGDLS and CDR2 YYNGEE. The CDR3 region is CASSSGVRDYGYTF. CDR3 bases: TGTGCCAGCAGTTCAGGCGTCAGGGACTATGGCTACACCTTC.

V usage is TRBV5-1 and J usage is TRBJ1-2; 7 bases fit TRBD1. The junction had 7 bases not matched to a gene; V was cut back by 0 bases and J by 2 bases. There are 16 residues in the CDR3. CDR1 is SGHRS and CDR2 is YFSETQ in the germline V gene. The CDR3 DNA reads TGCGCCAGCAGCTTGGGCCTTTGGGGACAGAACTATGGCTACACCTTC. Amino acids: CASSLGLWGQNYGYTF.

The V call is TRBV11-3, the J call TRBJ2-2; 7 nucleotides match TRBD2. V lost 1 base and J lost 3; bases outside the gene matches: 5. Germline V gene data show CDR1 as SGHNT and CDR2 as YENEEA. This CDR3 spans 16 amino acids. In nucleotides, the CDR3 is TGTGCCAGCAGCTTAGGACGGGGGGAGGACACCGGGGAGCTGTTTTTT. It encodes CASSLGRGEDTGELFF.

The chain has TRBV7-9 and TRBJ2-7, with D possibly TRBD1 on 5 matching bases. Between the trimmed V and J ends, which lost 1 base and 5 bases, there was a span of 18 bases. The CDR3 consists of 16 residues. Germline CDR1 reads SEHNR; CDR2 reads FQNEAQ (reference sequence). The CDR3 protein is CASSLVSDTVKDEQYV. CDR3 in DNA: TGTGCCAGCAGCTTAGTTTCGGACACGGTTAAGGACGAGCAGTACGTC.

This clone was recorded only once. J is TRBJ2-5 and V is TRBV5-1, with D possibly being TRBD2 (6 bases). Trimming pared 6 bases from V and 1 base from J, leaving 19 bases between. The germline V gene has CDR1 SGHRS and CDR2 YFSETQ. CDR3 length equals 16 residues. Here the CDR3 reads CASNPGVRGRQETQYF. The CDR3 DNA is TGCGCCAGCAACCCGGGGGTCCGGGGTCGCCAAGAGACCCAGTACTTC. The whole variable domain, remainder taken from reference TRBV5-1 and TRBJ2-5, is KAGVTQTPRYLIKTRGQQVTLSCSPISGHRSVSWYQQTPGQGLQFLFEYFSETQRNKGNFPGRFSGRQFSNSRSEMNVSTLELGDSALYLCASNPGVRGRQETQYFGPGTRLLVL.

In its sample, this clone was seen once. The CDR3 loop is CASSHRGSGNYGYTF. DNA of the CDR3: TGTGCCAGCAGCCACCGCGGCAGCGGGAACTATGGCTACACCTTC. The rearrangement links TRBV6-2 or TRBV6-3 to TRBJ1-2; no definite D call. Trimming removed 6 bases from V and 2 bases from J, with 16 bases in between. This CDR3 region has 15 residues. Per germline, CDR1 MNHEY and CDR2 SVGEGT.

Written as DNA, the CDR3 is TGTGCCAGTAGTATCCCCAGCGGGGGGGGTAAAAACATTCAGTACTTC. As protein: CASSIPSGGGKNIQYF. This sequence joins TRBV19 and TRBJ2-4; TRBD2 aligns across 10 bases. The CDR3 covers 16 residues. V shed 3 bases and J 4 bases; nucleotides not matched to a gene: 6. Germline V gene lookup returns CDR1 LNHDA and CDR2 SQIVND (reference sequence).

The chain is built from TRBV25-1 and TRBJ2-3, with 12 bases that match TRBD2. The trim removed 3 bases at V and 7 bases at J, leaving 11 bases unmatched. The CDR3 spans 17 residues. The germline CDR1 and CDR2 sequences are MGHDK and SYGVNS. The CDR3 protein is CASSDIGLAGGPNTQYF. CDR3 nucleotide sequence: TGTGCCAGCAGTGACATCGGCCTAGCGGGGGGGCCAAATACGCAGTATTTT.

The chain recombines TRBV29-1 with TRBJ1-5; tentative D call: TRBD1 (5 bases). The germline V and J ends were trimmed by 4 bases and 3 bases, with 10 bases remaining between them. From germline, CDR1 is SQVTM and CDR2 ANQGSEA. The CDR3 is 13 residues long. CDR3 coding DNA: TGCAGCGTTGTGACAGCCCTCAATCAGCCCCAGCATTTT. Translated: CSVVTALNQPQHF. Full variable domain (remainder filled in from reference TRBV29-1 and TRBJ1-5): SAVISQKPSRDICQRGTSLTIQCQVDSQVTMMFWYRQQPGQSLTLIATANQGSEATYESGFVIDKFPISRPNLTFSTLTVSNMSPEDSSIYLCSVVTALNQPQHFGDGTRLSIL.

The chain is built from TRBV19 and TRBJ1-1; 8 bases match TRBD1. This CDR3 is 17 amino acids long. J was trimmed by 0 bases and V by 5 bases; bases with no gene match: 11. Germline V gene data show CDR1 as LNHDA and CDR2 as SQIVND (reference sequence). Here the CDR3 reads CASSVLQGEGMNTEAFF. The CDR3 DNA reads TGTGCCAGTAGTGTCCTACAGGGGGAGGGCATGAACACTGAAGCTTTCTTT.